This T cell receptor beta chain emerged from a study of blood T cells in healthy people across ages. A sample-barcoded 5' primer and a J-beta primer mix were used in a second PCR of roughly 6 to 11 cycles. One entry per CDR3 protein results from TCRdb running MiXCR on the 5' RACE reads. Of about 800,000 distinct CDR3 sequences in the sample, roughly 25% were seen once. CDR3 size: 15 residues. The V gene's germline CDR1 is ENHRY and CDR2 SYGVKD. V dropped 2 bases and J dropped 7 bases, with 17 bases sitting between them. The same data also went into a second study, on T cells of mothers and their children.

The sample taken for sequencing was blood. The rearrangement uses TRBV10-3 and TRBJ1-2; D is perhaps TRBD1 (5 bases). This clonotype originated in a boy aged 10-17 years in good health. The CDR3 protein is CAISEGFPGSRGYTF. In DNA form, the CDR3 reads TGTGCCATCAGTGAGGGCTTCCCAGGGAGTCGTGGCTACACCTTC.